Listed below are T cell receptor beta chains from one sample, sequenced in a study of naive CD8 T cells in extremely preterm neonates. Data came from immunoSEQ multiplex PCR; TCRdb stores just in-frame clones and leaves some out. The sample has about 940 clones, around 97% seen once. The sequencing sample was made of naive CD8+ T cells from cord blood. These receptors originate from a girl who was born preterm. The CDR3 runs from the conserved cysteine through the conserved F or W.

v_call	cdr3_aa
TRBV9	CASSLRYNEQFF
TRBV11-2	CASSLAGGTDTQYF
TRBV4-2	CASSQTPAGSGNTIYF
TRBV7-9	CASSWTGGYEQYF
TRBV10-3	CAIRDSSYNEQFF
TRBV7-3	CASSLLGTGGDEQYF
TRBV7-3	CASSLIGGREQYF
TRBV10-3	CAISAGTSYEQYF
TRBV7-9	CASSLGNKNIQYF
TRBV5-4	CASSQGDTEAFF
TRBV21-1	CASSKGTSGRTGANVLTF
TRBV30	CAWGPGTLSYEQYF
TRBV9	CASSNGGGTDTQYF
TRBV12-5	CASARTSGGTDTQYF
TRBV19	CASSTGGNSPLHF
TRBV10-3	CAISEGQGVQPQHF
TRBV11-2	CASSLEWGSSYNEQFF
TRBV5-1	CASSLELAGYNEQFF
TRBV7-9	CASSLHTGELFF
TRBV7-9	CASSALAGGTDTQYF
TRBV5-1	CASRQGSYNSPLHF
TRBV28	CASSLWGDREDEQYF
TRBV19	CASSSGSYEQYF
TRBV5-1	CASSLDRGYEQYF
TRBV6-1	CASSEPTSGGTDTQYF
TRBV5-8	CASSLASGTQETQYF
TRBV7-8	CASSIRDSNEKLFF
TRBV7-3	CASSLGTSGSNTGELFF
TRBV27	CASRLAGGPNEQFF
TRBV11-1	CASSLGTSGSNEQFF
TRBV27	CASSPVGTSGITGELFF
TRBV29-1	CSVEWGTEAFF
TRBV5-4	CASSKGQGNYGYTF
TRBV30	CAWSVGTEAFF
TRBV19	CASSIGGQGTEAFF
TRBV4-1	CASSQGTGGYGYTF
TRBV28	CASSDRNTEAFF
TRBV7-3	CASSWTNTDTQYF
TRBV5-1	CASSLADRVYGYTF
TRBV11-1	CASSPLNYGYTF
TRBV10-3	CAISDGGRGYEQYF